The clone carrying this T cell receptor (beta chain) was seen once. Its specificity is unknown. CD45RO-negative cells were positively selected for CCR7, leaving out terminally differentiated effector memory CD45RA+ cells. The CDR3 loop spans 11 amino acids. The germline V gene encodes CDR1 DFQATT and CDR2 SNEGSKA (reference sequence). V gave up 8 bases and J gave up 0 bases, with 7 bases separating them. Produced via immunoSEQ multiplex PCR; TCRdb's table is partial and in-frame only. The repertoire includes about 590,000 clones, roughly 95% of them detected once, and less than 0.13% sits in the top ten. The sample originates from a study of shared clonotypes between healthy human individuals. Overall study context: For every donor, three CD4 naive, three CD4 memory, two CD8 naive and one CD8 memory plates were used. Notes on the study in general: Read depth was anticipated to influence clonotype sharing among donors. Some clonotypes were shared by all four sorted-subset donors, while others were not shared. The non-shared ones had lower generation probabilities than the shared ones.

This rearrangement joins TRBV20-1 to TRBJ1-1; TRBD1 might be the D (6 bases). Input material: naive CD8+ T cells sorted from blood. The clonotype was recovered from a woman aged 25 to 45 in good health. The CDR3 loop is CSQGMNTEAFF. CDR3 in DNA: TGCAGTCAGGGGATGAACACTGAAGCTTTCTTT.